Listed below are T cell receptor beta chains from one sample, sequenced in a study of T cell responses to AZD1222 COVID-19 vaccine. Sequencing was performed with immunoSEQ multiplex PCR; in TCRdb, only in-frame clones are kept and a portion is missing. Among 120,000 or so clones, 93% were seen once, and the ten largest hold 5%. This specimen was peripheral blood, taken 28 days after the second AZD1222 dose. Receptors were obtained from an adult who received the AZD1222 COVID-19 vaccine. Each CDR3 is given with its conserved first and last residue. Each record gives: J gene, D gene, V gene, clone size, CDR3 protein, CDR3 DNA. D genes are given only for firm matches. Clone size appears in some rows only: once, few, many, or a class for an expanded clone.

TRBJ2-7	TRBD2	TRBV5-1	NA	CASSFPGGTYEQYF	TGCGCCAGCAGCTTCCCCGGGGGGACCTACGAGCAGTACTTC
TRBJ1-2	NA	TRBV3-1/TRBV3-2	few	CASSHRQPPMRGYTF	TGTGCCAGCAGCCACCGACAGCCCCCTATGAGAGGCTACACCTTC
TRBJ1-5	NA	TRBV5-6	NA	CASSRRDQPQHF	TGTGCCAGCAGTCGCAGGGACCAGCCCCAGCATTTT
TRBJ2-5	TRBD2	TRBV7-6	NA	CASSPPGRAGGGETQYF	TGTGCCAGCAGCCCCCCGGGGAGGGCGGGGGGCGGCGAGACCCAGTACTTC
TRBJ1-5	NA	TRBV6-5	NA	CASSYGGLDQPQHF	TGTGCCAGCAGTTACGGGGGGCTTGATCAGCCCCAGCATTTT
TRBJ2-1	TRBD2	TRBV27	NA	CASSDPNLAGSYNEQFF	TGTGCCAGCAGTGACCCGAATCTAGCGGGGTCCTACAATGAGCAGTTCTTC
TRBJ2-1	NA	TRBV9	NA	CASSQGVTGTYNEQFF	TGTGCCAGCAGCCAAGGAGTGACAGGCACCTACAATGAGCAGTTCTTC
TRBJ2-6	NA	TRBV14	NA	CASSQGPPGPGANVLTF	TGTGCCAGCAGCCAAGGGCCCCCGGGACCTGGGGCCAACGTCCTGACTTTC
TRBJ1-6	NA	TRBV3-1/TRBV3-2	NA	CASSLYEGSGSPLHF	TGTGCCAGCAGCCTCTATGAGGGCTCAGGTTCACCCCTCCACTTT
TRBJ1-6	NA	TRBV2	NA	CAKGGAGYNSPLHF	TGTGCCAAGGGGGGCGCAGGTTATAATTCACCCCTCCACTTT
TRBJ2-1	NA	TRBV30	NA	CAWNRRNNEQFF	TGTGCCTGGAACAGGAGAAACAATGAGCAGTTCTTC
TRBJ2-1	TRBD2	TRBV9	NA	CASSVSAGGPYNEQFF	TGTGCCAGCAGCGTATCGGCGGGAGGGCCCTACAATGAGCAGTTCTTC
TRBJ2-2	NA	TRBV11-2	NA	CASSLVARPTGELFF	TGTGCCAGCAGCTTAGTTGCTAGGCCCACCGGGGAGCTGTTTTTT
TRBJ2-1	TRBD2	TRBV10-3	NA	CAISESFGTSEVIGSYNEQFF	TGTGCCATCAGTGAGTCCTTTGGGACTAGCGAGGTCATAGGCTCCTACAATGAGCAGTTCTTC
TRBJ2-3	NA	TRBV5-4	NA	CASSLDTDTQYF	TGTGCCAGCAGCTTGGACACAGATACGCAGTATTTT
TRBJ2-1	NA	TRBV27	NA	CASSTRRNEQFF	TGTGCCAGCAGCACCCGGCGCAATGAGCAGTTCTTC
TRBJ1-4	NA	TRBV7-9	NA	CASSLAQKGEKLFF	TGTGCCAGCAGCTTAGCACAAAAGGGTGAAAAACTGTTTTTT
TRBJ1-1	NA	TRBV5-6	NA	CASSLGGGTEAFF	TGTGCCAGCAGCCTCGGGGGGGGCACTGAAGCTTTCTTT
TRBJ1-2	NA	TRBV7-9	few	CASSAGWGRETYGYTF	TGTGCCAGCAGCGCCGGATGGGGCAGGGAAACTTATGGCTACACCTTC
TRBJ1-2	NA	TRBV9	NA	CASSARTAGVGYTF	TGTGCCAGCAGCGCCCGGACAGCGGGTGTCGGCTACACCTTC
TRBJ2-2	NA	TRBV11-1	NA	CASSYSTGELFF	TGTGCCAGCAGTTACAGCACCGGGGAGCTGTTTTTT
TRBJ2-1	TRBD1	TRBV5-1	once	CASSRTGTGYNEQFF	TGCGCCAGCAGCCGGACGGGGACAGGGTACAATGAGCAGTTCTTC
TRBJ1-2	NA	TRBV10-3	NA	CAISGTANIYGYTF	TGTGCCATCAGTGGGACTGCTAACATCTATGGCTACACCTTC
TRBJ1-6	NA	TRBV19	NA	CASSQIFGSSPLHF	TGTGCCAGTAGTCAGATTTTTGGGAGCTCACCCCTCCACTTT
TRBJ2-7	TRBD2	TRBV18	NA	CASSPMGLAAPSDEQYF	TGTGCCAGCTCACCCATGGGACTAGCGGCGCCATCCGACGAGCAGTACTTC
TRBJ2-3	TRBD2	TRBV27	NA	CASGASGSSRDTQYF	TGTGCCAGCGGGGCTAGCGGGAGCAGTAGAGATACGCAGTATTTT
TRBJ2-2	NA	TRBV12-3/TRBV12-4	NA	CVGGSDTGELFF	TGTGTGGGAGGCTCGGACACCGGGGAGCTGTTTTTT
TRBJ2-2	NA	TRBV12-3/TRBV12-4	NA	CASSLSGGGELFF	TGTGCCAGCAGTTTAAGTGGTGGGGGGGAGCTGTTTTTT
TRBJ1-2	NA	TRBV3-1/TRBV3-2	NA	CASSQEDSYGYTF	TGTGCCAGCAGCCAAGAAGACAGCTATGGCTACACCTTC
TRBJ1-5	TRBD1	TRBV6-5	NA	CASIRQGESNQPQHF	TGTGCCAGCATCAGACAGGGAGAGAGCAATCAGCCCCAGCATTTT
TRBJ2-3	TRBD2	TRBV4-3	NA	CASSLGLAGGTQYF	TGCGCCAGCAGCCTTGGACTAGCGGGGGGGACGCAGTATTTT
TRBJ1-2	TRBD1	TRBV18	NA	CASSPGQGRNYGYTF	TGTGCCAGCTCACCAGGACAGGGAAGGAACTATGGCTACACCTTC
TRBJ1-2	NA	TRBV5-5	NA	CASSLASSNYGYTF	TGTGCCAGCAGCTTGGCCAGTTCTAACTATGGCTACACCTTC